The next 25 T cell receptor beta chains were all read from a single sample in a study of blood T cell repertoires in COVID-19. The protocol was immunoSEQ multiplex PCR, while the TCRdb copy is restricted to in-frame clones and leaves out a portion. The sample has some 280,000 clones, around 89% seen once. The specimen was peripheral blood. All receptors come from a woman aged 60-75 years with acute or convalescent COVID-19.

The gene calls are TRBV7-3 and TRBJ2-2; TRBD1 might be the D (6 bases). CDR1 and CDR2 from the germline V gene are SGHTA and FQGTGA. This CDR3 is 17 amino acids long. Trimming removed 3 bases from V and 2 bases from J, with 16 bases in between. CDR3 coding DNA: TGTGCCAGCAGCTTCGCGCCAGGGGCCTTCAACACCGGGGAGCTGTTTTTT. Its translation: CASSFAPGAFNTGELFF.

The CDR3 nucleotides are TGTGCCAGCAGCTTGACAGGGTCAACTAATGAAAAACTGTTTTTT. As protein: CASSLTGSTNEKLFF. This chain joins TRBV7-2 and TRBJ1-4, with 7 bases lining up with TRBD1. Germline CDR1 and CDR2: SGHTA and FQGNSA. This CDR3 is 15 amino acids long. After removal of 3 bases from V and 0 bases from J, the junction contained 1 base not matched to a gene.

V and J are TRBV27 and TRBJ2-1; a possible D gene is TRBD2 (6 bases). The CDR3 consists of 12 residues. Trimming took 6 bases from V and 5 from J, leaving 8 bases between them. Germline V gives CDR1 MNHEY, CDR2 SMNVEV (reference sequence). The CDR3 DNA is TGTGCCAGCAGCCGGGGGAACAATGAGCAGTTCTTC. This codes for CASSRGNNEQFF.

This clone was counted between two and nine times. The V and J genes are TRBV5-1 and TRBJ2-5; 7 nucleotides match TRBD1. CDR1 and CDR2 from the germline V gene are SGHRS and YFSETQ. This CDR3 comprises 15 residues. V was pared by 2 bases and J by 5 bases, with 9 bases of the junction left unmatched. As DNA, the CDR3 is TGCGCCAGCAGCTTTAACAGGGGTCCGGGGGAGACCCAGTACTTC. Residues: CASSFNRGPGETQYF.

CDR3: CASSQARAYGYTF. Written as DNA, the CDR3 is TGTGCCAGCAGCCAAGCCAGGGCCTATGGCTACACCTTC. The V call is TRBV14, the J call TRBJ1-2, with D possibly being TRBD1 (5 bases). The CDR3 spans 13 residues. Germline CDR1 and CDR2: SGHDN and FVKESK. With 1 base removed from V and 4 bases from J, the gap between germline ends came to 7 bases.

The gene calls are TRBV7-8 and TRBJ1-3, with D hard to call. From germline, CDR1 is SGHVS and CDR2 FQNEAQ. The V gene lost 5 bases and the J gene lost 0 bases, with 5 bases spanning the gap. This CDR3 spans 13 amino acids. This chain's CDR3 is CASSPHSGNTIYF. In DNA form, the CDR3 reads TGTGCCAGCAGCCCCCACTCTGGAAACACCATATATTTT.

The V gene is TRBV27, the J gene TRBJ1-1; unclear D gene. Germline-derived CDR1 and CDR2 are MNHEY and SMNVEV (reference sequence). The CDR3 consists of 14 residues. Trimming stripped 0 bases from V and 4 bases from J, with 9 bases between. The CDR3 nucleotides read TGTGCCAGCAGTTTATCGAGGCAAACCACTGAAGCTTTCTTT. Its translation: CASSLSRQTTEAFF.

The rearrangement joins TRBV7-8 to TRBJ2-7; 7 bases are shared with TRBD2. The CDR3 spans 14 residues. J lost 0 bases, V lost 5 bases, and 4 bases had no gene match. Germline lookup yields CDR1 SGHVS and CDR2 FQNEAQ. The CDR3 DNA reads TGTGCCAGCAGCCTAGGACTAGACTCCTACGAGCAGTACTTC. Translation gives CASSLGLDSYEQYF.

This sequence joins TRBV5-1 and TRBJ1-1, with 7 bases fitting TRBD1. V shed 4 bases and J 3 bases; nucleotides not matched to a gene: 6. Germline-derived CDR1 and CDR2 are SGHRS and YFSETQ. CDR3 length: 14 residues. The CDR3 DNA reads TGCGCCAGCAGCGCAATCGGACAGGACACTGAAGCTTTCTTT. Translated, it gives CASSAIGQDTEAFF.

The DNA for the CDR3 is TGTGCCAGCAGTTCGAGTCCGCCCTACGAGCAGTACTTC. Amino acid sequence: CASSSSPPYEQYF. The chain recombines TRBV12-3 or TRBV12-4 with TRBJ2-7; no definite D call. V was trimmed by 4 bases and J by 2 bases, leaving 9 bases between them. This CDR3 contains 13 residues.

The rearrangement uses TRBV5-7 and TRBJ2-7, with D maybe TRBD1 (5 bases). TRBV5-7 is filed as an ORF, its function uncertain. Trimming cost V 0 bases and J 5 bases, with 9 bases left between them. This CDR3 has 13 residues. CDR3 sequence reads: CASSLVRDHEQYF. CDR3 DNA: TGTGCCAGCAGCTTGGTCAGGGATCACGAGCAGTACTTC.

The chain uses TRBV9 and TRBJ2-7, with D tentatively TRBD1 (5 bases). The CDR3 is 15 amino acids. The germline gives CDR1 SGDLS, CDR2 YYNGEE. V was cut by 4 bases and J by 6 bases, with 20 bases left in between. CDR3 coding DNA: TGTGCCAGCAGCCCCCGTTCCGACAGTCTGGGCGAGCAGTACTTC. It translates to CASSPRSDSLGEQYF.

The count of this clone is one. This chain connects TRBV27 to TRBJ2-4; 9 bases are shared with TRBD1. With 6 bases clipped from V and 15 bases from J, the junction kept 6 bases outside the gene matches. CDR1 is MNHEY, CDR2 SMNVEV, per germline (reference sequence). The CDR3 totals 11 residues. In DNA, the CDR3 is TGTGCCAGCAGATCACAGGGGGCGATGTACTTC. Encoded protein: CASRSQGAMYF.

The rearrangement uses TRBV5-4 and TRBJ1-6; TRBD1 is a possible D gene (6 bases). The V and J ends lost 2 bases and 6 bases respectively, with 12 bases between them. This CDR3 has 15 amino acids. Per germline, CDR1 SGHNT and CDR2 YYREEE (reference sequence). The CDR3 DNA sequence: TGTGCCAGCAGCTTCCGGGAGGGGGGTAATTCACCCCTCCACTTT. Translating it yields CASSFREGGNSPLHF. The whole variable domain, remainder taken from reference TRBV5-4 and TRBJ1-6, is ETGVTQSPTHLIKTRGQQVTLRCSSQSGHNTVSWYQQALGQGPQFIFQYYREEENGRGNFPPRFSGLQFPNYSSELNVNALELDDSALYLCASSFREGGNSPLHFGNGTRLTVT.

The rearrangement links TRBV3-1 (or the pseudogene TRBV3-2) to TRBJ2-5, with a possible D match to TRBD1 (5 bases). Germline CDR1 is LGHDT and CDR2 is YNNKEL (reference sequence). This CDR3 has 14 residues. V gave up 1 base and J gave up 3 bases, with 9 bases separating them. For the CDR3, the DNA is TGTGCCAGCAGCCAAGGGGGCAGGGAAGAGACCCAGTACTTC. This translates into CASSQGGREETQYF.

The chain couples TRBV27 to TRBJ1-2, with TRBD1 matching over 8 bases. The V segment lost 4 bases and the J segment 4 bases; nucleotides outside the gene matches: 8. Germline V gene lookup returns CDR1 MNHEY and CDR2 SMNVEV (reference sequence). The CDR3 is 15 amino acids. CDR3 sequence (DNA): TGTGCCAGCAGTTCAGACGACAGGGGAGGCTATGGCTACACCTTC. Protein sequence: CASSSDDRGGYGYTF.

DNA for the CDR3: TGCGCCAGCAGCTTGGCTGCAGATACTGAAGCTTTCTTT. It is translated as CASSLAADTEAFF. This sequence joins TRBV5-1 and TRBJ1-1, with D unclear. Deletions cut 0 bases from V and 5 bases from J, with 8 bases between. The CDR3 totals 13 residues. Germline V gene sequence: CDR1 SGHRS, CDR2 YFSETQ.

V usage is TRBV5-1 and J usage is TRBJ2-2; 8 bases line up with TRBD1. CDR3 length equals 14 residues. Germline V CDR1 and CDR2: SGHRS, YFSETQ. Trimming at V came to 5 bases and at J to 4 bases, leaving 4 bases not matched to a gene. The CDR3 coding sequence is TGCGCCAGCAGGGGGCAGGGGGCCACCGGGGAGCTGTTTTTT. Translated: CASRGQGATGELFF.

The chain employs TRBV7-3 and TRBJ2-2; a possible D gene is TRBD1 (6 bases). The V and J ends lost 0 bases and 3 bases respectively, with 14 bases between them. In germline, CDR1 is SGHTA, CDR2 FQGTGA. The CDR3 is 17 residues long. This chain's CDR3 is CASSLTRDRNHTGELFF. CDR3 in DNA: TGTGCCAGCAGCTTAACGCGTGACAGGAACCACACCGGGGAGCTGTTTTTT.

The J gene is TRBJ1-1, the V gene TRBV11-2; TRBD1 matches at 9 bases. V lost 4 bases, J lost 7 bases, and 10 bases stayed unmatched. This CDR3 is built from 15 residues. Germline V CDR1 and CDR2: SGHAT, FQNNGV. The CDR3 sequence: CASSYSGTGLGEAFF. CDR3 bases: TGTGCCAGCAGCTACTCCGGGACAGGGTTGGGTGAAGCTTTCTTT.

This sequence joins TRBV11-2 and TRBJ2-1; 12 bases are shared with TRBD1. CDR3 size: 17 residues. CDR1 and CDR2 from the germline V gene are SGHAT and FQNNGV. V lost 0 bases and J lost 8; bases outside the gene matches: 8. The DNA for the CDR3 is TGTGCCAGCAGCTTAGATATCTGGGACAGGGGGCGCGATGAGCAGTTCTTC. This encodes CASSLDIWDRGRDEQFF.

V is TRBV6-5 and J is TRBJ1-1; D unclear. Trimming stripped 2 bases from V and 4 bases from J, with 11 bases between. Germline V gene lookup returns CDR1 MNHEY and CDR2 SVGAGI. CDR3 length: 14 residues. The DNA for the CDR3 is TGTGCCAGCAGTTACACGGACTGGGGCACTGAAGCTTTCTTT. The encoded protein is CASSYTDWGTEAFF.

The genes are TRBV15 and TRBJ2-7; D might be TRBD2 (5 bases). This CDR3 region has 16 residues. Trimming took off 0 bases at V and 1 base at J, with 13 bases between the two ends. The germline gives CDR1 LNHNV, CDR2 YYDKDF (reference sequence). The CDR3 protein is CATSRDHGEMSYEQYF. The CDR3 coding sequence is TGTGCCACCAGCAGAGATCACGGGGAAATGTCCTACGAGCAGTACTTC.

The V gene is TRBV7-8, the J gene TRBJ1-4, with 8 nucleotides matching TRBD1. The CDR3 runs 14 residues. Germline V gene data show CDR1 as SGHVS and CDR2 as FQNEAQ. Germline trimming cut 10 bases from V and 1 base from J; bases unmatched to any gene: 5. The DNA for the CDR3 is TGTGCCACCCAGGGGGCAGAAACTAATGAAAAACTGTTTTTT. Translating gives CATQGAETNEKLFF.

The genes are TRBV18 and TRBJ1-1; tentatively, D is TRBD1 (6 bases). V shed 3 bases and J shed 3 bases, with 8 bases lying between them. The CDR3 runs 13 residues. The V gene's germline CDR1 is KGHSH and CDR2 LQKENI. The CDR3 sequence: CASSPGQDTEAFF. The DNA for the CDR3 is TGTGCCAGCTCACCGGGACAAGACACTGAAGCTTTCTTT.